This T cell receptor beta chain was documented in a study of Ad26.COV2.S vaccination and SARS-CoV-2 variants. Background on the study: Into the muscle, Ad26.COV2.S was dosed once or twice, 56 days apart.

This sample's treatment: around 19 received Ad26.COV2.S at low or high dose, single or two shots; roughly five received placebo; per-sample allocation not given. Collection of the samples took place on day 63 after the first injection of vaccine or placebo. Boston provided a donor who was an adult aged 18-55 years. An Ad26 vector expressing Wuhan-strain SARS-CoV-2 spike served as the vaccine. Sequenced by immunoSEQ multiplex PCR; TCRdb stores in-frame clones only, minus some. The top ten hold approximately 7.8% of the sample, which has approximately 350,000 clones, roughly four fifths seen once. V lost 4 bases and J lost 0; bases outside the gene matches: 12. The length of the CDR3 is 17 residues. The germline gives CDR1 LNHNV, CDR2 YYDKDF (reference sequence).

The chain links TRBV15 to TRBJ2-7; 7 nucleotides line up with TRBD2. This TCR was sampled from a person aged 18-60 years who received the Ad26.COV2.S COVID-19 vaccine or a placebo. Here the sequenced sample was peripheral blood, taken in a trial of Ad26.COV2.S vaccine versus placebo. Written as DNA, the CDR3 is TGTGCCACCAGCATCACAGGCCGCGGGAGAAGCTCCTACGAGCAGTACTTC. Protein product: CATSITGRGRSSYEQYF.